Detailed here is one T cell receptor (beta chain). Its antigen is unknown. One junction end disagrees with the germline gene, perhaps due to a read error. This sample is drawn from a study of regulatory T cells in long-lasting Graves disease. This CDR3 has 16 amino acids. Germline loops: CDR1 SSHAT, CDR2 FNYEAQ (reference sequence). Library construction for TCR beta used iRepertoire HTBI primers and Arm-PCR of CDR3 regions. TCRdb passed the multiplex PCR reads through MiXCR, listing each CDR3 protein once. The sample holds about 470,000 distinct CDR3 sequences, less than 25% seen once. The time point is: persistent/refractory GD, antithyroid drugs over 5 years with positive TRAb. The TCR library was made from RNA that had been extracted from PBMCs in TRIzol. Overall study results and limits: Repertoires from persistent disease leaned toward TRBV28, TRBJ1-2 and TRBJ2-5.

The sample in question was peripheral blood mononuclear cells (PBMCs), obtained when the disease was refractory, from a patient treated with antithyroid drugs. The sequence was obtained from a female donor with Graves disease. This chain uses TRBV7-7 with TRBJ2-2, with D perhaps TRBD2 (5 bases). The CDR3 is CASSLLGGRNTGELFF. CDR3 bases: TGTGCTAGCAGCTTACTAGGCGGACGGAACACCGGGGAGCTGTTTTTT.